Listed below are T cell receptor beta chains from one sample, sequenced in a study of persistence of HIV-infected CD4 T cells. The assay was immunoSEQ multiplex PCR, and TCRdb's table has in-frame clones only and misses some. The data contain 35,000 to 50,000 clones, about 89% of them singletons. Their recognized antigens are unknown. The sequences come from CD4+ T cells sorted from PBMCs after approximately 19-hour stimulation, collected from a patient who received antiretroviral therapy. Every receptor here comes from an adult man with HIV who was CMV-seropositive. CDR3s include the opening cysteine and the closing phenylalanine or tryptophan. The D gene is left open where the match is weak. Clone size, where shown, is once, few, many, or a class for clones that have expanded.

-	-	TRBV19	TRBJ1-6	CASSLLEGQSSSPLHF	TGTGCCAGTAGTCTATTAGAAGGACAGAGTAGTTCACCCCTCCACTTT
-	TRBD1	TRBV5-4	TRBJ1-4	CASSPRTSQGVATNEKLFF	TGTGCCAGCAGCCCCCGAACCTCACAGGGGGTAGCGACTAATGAAAAACTGTTTTTT
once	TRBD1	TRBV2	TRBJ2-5	CASRDRDETQYF	TGTGCCAGCCGAGACAGGGACGAGACCCAGTACTTC
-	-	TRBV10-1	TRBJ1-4	CASSERVELFF	TGCGCCAGCAGTGAGCGGGTGGAACTGTTTTTT
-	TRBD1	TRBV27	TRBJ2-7	CASSPHPGTGGAYEQYF	TGTGCCAGCAGTCCCCACCCGGGGACAGGGGGGGCCTACGAGCAGTACTTC
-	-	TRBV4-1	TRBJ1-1	CASSQGGAPNTEAFF	TGCGCCAGCAGCCAAGGGGGGGCGCCTAACACTGAAGCTTTCTTT
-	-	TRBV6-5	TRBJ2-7	CASSYSQGSSREQYF	TGTGCCAGCAGTTACTCTCAGGGTTCTTCTCGCGAGCAGTACTTC
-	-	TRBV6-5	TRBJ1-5	CASNPTGLNQPQHF	TGTGCCAGCAACCCGACAGGACTAAATCAGCCCCAGCATTTT
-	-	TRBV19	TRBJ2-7	CASSGKLGTYEQYF	TGTGCCAGTAGCGGGAAATTGGGCACCTACGAGCAGTACTTC
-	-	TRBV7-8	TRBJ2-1	CASSLMGASYNEQFF	TGTGCCAGCAGCTTAATGGGGGCCTCCTACAATGAGCAGTTCTTC
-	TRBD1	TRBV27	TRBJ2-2	CASSLSRQGRTGELFF	TGTGCCAGCAGTTTATCCCGACAGGGTAGGACCGGGGAGCTGTTTTTT
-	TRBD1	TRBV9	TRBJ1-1	CASSVAGGTGHTEAFF	TGTGCCAGCAGCGTAGCTGGGGGGACAGGACACACTGAAGCTTTCTTT
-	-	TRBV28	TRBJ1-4	CASSSLRRDSGNEKLFF	TGTGCCAGCAGTTCGCTCCGCCGGGACTCCGGCAATGAAAAACTGTTTTTT
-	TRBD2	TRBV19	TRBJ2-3	CASSSGGAPDTQYF	TGTGCCAGTAGTAGCGGGGGGGCCCCAGATACGCAGTATTTT
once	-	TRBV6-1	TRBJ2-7	CASSEGYEQYF	TGTGCCAGCAGTGAAGGATACGAGCAGTACTTC
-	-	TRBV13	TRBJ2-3	CASSLKSGRGDTTDTQYF	TGTGCCAGCAGCCTCAAGTCTGGGAGGGGGGACACCACAGATACGCAGTATTTT
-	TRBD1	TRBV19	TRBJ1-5	CASSWTGNQPQHF	TGTGCCAGTAGTTGGACAGGAAATCAGCCCCAGCATTTT
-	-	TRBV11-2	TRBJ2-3	CASSPFRGTDTQYF	TGTGCCAGCAGCCCGTTTAGGGGCACAGATACGCAGTATTTT
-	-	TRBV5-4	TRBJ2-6	CASSLIGGSGANVLTF	TGTGCCAGCAGCTTGATTGGGGGATCTGGGGCCAACGTCCTGACTTTC
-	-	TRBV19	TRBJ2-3	CASSKPTPDIHGQYF	TGTGCCAGTAGTAAACCCACCCCCGACATTCACGGGCAGTATTTT
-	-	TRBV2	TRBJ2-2	CASRGGNTGELFF	TGTGCCAGCAGGGGTGGCAACACCGGGGAGCTGTTTTTT
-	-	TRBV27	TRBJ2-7	CASSTAWRGAYEQYF	TGTGCCAGCAGTACTGCTTGGCGGGGAGCCTACGAGCAGTACTTC
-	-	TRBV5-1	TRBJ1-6	CASSFGTDSVNSPLHF	TGCGCCAGCAGCTTTGGAACAGACAGCGTTAATTCACCCCTCCACTTT
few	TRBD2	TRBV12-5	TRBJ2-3	CASGLVQLAGVPSTDTQYF	TGTGCTAGTGGTTTGGTACAACTAGCGGGGGTTCCTAGCACAGATACGCAGTATTTT
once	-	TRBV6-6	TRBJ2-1	CASHRLTEQFF	TGTGCCAGCCATCGCCTAACTGAGCAGTTCTTC
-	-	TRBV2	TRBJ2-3	CASSDQGGGTDTQYF	TGTGCCAGCAGTGATCAGGGCGGGGGCACAGATACGCAGTATTTT
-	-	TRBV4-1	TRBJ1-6	CASSQLGFILPENSPLHF	TGCGCCAGCAGCCAATTAGGATTCATCCTCCCGGAGAATTCACCCCTCCACTTT
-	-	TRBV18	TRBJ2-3	CASSPGMTGETDTQYF	TGTGCCAGCTCACCGGGCATGACAGGTGAAACAGATACGCAGTATTTT
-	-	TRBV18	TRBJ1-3	CASSPARGSGNTIYF	TGTGCCAGCTCACCGGCCCGGGGCTCTGGAAACACCATATATTTT
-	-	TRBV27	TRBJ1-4	CASRPTGTVGSEKLFF	TGTGCCAGCCGGCCCACAGGGACGGTCGGGTCGGAAAAACTGTTTTTT
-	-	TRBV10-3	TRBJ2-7	CAISRDESYEQYF	TGTGCCATCAGCCGGGACGAGTCCTACGAGCAGTACTTC
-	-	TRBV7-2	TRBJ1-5	CASSLGGAFQPQHF	TGTGCCAGCAGCTTGGGGGGGGCTTTTCAGCCCCAGCATTTT
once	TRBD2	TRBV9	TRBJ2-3	CASSPRQIAGGHRTDTQYF	TGTGCCAGCAGCCCCCGGCAGATAGCGGGGGGGCATCGCACAGATACGCAGTATTTT
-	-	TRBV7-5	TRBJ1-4	CARSLGRKGQGAPGANEKLFF	TGTGCCAGAAGCTTAGGGCGTAAAGGACAGGGGGCGCCGGGGGCTAATGAAAAACTGTTTTTT
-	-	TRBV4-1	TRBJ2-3	CASSQTRGSGSTDTQYF	TGCGCCAGCAGCCAAACCCGGGGTAGCGGTTCCACAGATACGCAGTATTTT
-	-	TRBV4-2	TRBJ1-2	CASSPEGKGNYGYTF	TGTGCCAGCAGCCCCGAGGGTAAGGGGAACTATGGCTACACCTTC
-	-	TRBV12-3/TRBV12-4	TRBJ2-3	CASSLITDTQYF	TGTGCCAGCAGCTTGATCACAGATACGCAGTATTTT
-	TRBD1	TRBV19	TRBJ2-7	CASRGGTGPYEQYF	TGTGCCAGTAGAGGAGGGACAGGCCCCTACGAGCAGTACTTC
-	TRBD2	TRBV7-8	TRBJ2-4	CASSVGLAGPKNIQYF	TGTGCCAGCAGCGTAGGACTAGCGGGCCCCAAAAACATTCAGTACTTC
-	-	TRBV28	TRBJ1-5	CASSLNQPQHF	TGTGCCAGCAGTTTAAATCAGCCCCAGCATTTT
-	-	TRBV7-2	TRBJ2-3	CASSWGDSTDTQYF	TGTGCCAGCAGCTGGGGGGACAGCACAGATACGCAGTATTTT
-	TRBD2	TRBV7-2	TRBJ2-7	CASSPRVAGAYEQYF	TGTGCCAGCAGCCCCAGGGTAGCGGGAGCCTACGAGCAGTACTTC
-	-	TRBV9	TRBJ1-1	CASAQVLNTEAFF	TGTGCCAGCGCACAGGTGCTGAACACTGAAGCTTTCTTT
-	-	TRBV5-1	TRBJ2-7	CASSLQVFQYEQYF	TGCGCCAGCAGCTTACAGGTATTTCAATACGAGCAGTACTTC